This TCR beta chain was recorded in a study of metastatic and nonmetastatic thyroid tumors. MiXCR was used by TCRdb to re-call the PCR reads. In the table there are fewer than 40,000 clones, 35% of which are singletons. V was clipped by 4 bases and J by 1 base, with 8 bases between them. Germline assignment: CDR1 SGHNT and CDR2 YENEEA. The CDR3 has 14 residues. Among the patients, none had received any treatment before thyroid surgery. The receptor's source is a female donor with papillary thyroid cancer or a benign thyroid nodule (not recorded which). Some clones in this sample may be carry-over from other donors' samples. Sequences were obtained from tumor tissue. The gene calls are TRBV11-3 and TRBJ2-1; D is possibly TRBD2 (6 bases). In DNA, the CDR3 is TGTGCCAGCAGCTACGCGGGATCCTACAATGAGCAGTTCTTC. It is translated as CASSYAGSYNEQFF.